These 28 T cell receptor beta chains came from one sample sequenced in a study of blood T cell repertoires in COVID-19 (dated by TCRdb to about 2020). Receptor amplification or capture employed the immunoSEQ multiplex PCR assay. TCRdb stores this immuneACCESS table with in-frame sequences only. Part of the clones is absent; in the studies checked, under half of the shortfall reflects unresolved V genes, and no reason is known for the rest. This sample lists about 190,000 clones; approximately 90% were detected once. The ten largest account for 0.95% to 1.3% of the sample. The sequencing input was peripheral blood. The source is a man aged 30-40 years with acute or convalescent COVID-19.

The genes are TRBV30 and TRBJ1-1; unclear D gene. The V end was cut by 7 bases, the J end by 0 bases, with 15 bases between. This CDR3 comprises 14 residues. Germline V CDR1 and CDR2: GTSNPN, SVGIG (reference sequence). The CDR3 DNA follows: TGTGCCTCCCACGGAGGACGTATGAACACTGAAGCTTTCTTT. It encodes CASHGGRMNTEAFF.

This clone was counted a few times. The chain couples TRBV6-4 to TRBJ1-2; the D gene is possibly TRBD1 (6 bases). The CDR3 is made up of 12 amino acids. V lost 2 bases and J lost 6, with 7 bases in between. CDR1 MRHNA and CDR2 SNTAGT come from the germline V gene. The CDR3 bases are TGTGCCAGCAGTGACACAGGGAATGGCTACACCTTC. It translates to CASSDTGNGYTF.

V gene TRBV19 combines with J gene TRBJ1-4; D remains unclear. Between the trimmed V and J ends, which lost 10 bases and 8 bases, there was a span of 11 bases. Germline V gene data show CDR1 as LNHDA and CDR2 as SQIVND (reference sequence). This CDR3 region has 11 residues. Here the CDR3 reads CATSTGEKLFF. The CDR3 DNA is TGTGCCACCTCGACGGGGGAAAAACTGTTTTTT.

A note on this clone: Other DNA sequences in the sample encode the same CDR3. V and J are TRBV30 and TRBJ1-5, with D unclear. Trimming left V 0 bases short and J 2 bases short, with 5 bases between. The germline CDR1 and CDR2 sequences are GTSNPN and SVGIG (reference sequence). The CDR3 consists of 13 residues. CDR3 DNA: TGTGCCTGGAGTGTATTAGGCAATCAGCCCCAGCATTTT. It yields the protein CAWSVLGNQPQHF.

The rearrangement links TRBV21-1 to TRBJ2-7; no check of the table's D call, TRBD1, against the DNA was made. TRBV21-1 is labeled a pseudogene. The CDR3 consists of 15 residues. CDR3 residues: CASSKARDRVYEQYF. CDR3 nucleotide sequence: TGTGCCAGCAGCAAAGCTCGGGACAGGGTCTACGAGCAGTACTTC.

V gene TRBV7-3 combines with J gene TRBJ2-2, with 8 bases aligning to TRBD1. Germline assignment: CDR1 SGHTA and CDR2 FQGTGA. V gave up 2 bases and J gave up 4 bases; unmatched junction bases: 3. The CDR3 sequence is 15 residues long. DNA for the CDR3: TGTGCCAGCAGCTTACAGGGGGCGGTCACCGGGGAGCTGTTTTTT. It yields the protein CASSLQGAVTGELFF.

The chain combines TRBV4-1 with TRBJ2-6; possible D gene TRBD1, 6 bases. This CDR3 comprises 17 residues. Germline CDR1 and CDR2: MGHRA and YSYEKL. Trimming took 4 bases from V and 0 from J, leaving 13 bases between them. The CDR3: CASSPEDRFSGANVLTF. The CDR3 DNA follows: TGCGCCAGCAGCCCGGAAGACAGGTTCTCTGGGGCCAACGTCCTGACTTTC.

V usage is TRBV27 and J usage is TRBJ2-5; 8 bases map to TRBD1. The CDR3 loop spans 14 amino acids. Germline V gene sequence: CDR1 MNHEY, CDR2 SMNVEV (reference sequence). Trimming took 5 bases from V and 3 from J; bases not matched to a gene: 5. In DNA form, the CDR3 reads TGTGCCAGCAGTCCTCGACAGGGGAAAGAGACCCAGTACTTC. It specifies CASSPRQGKETQYF.

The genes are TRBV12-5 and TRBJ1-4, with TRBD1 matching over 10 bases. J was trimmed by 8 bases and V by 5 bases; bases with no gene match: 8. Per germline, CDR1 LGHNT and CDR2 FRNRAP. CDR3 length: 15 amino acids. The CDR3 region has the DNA TGTGCTAGTGGTGCTGACAGGGGGCCAGGAGAAAAACTGTTTTTT. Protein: CASGADRGPGEKLFF.

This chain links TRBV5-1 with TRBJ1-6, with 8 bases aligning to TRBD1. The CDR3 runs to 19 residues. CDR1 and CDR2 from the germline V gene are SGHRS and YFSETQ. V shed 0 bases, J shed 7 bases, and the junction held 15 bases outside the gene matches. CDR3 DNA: TGCGCCAGCAGCTTGGCGGGGACAGGATCCTATAATGCGAATTCACCCCTCCACTTT. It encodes CASSLAGTGSYNANSPLHF.

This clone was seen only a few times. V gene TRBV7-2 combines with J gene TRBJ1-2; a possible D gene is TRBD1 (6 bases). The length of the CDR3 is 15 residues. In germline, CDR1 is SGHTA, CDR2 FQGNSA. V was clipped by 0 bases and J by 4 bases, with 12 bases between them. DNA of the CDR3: TGTGCCAGCAGCTTAGCATGGGGGGGCCGCTATGGCTACACCTTC. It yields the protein CASSLAWGGRYGYTF.

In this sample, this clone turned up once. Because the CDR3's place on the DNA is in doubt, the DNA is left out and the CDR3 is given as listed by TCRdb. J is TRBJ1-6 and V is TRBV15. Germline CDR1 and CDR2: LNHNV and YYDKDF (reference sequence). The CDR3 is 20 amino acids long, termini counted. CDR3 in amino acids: CATSILAGGRRIGRNSPLHF.

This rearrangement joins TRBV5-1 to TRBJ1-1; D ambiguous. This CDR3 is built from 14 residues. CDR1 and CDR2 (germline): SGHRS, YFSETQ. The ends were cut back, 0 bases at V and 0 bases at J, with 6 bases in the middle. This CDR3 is CASSLVPVNTEAFF. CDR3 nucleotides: TGCGCCAGCAGCTTGGTTCCGGTGAACACTGAAGCTTTCTTT. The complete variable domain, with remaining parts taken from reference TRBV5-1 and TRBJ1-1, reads KAGVTQTPRYLIKTRGQQVTLSCSPISGHRSVSWYQQTPGQGLQFLFEYFSETQRNKGNFPGRFSGRQFSNSRSEMNVSTLELGDSALYLCASSLVPVNTEAFFGQGTRLTVV.

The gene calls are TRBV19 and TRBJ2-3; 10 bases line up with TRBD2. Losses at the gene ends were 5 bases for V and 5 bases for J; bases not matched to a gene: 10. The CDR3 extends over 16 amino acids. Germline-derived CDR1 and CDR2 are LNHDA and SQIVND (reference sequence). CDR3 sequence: CASSDLAGDGEDTQYF. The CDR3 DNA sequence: TGTGCCAGTAGTGACCTAGCGGGAGATGGAGAAGATACGCAGTATTTT.

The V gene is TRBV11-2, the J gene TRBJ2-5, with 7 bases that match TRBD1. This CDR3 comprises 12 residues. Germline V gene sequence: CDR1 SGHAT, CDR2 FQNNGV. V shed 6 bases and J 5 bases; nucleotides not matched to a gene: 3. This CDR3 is CASRNRGETQYF. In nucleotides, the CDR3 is TGTGCCAGCAGAAACAGGGGTGAGACCCAGTACTTC. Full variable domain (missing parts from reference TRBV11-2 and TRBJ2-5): EAGVAQSPRYKIIEKRQSVAFWCNPISGHATLYWYQQILGQGPKLLIQFQNNGVVDDSQLPKDRFSAERLKGVDSTLKIQPAKLEDSAVYLCASRNRGETQYFGPGTRLLVL.

This CDR3 reads CASSFGPLRGETQYF. CDR3 sequence (DNA): TGTGCCAGCAGCTTTGGACCGCTCCGAGGGGAGACCCAGTACTTC. The chain employs TRBV5-8 and TRBJ2-5; D perhaps matches TRBD2 (5 bases). The V gene lost 2 bases and the J gene lost 5 bases, with 16 bases spanning the gap. Germline V lookup: CDR1 SGHTS, CDR2 YDEGEE. The CDR3 totals 15 residues.

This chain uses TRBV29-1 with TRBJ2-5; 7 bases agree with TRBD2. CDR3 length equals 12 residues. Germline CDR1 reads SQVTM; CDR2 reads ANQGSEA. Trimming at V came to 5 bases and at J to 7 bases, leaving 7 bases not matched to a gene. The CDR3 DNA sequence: TGCAGCGTTAGGACTAGTTTAGGGACCCAGTACTTC. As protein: CSVRTSLGTQYF.

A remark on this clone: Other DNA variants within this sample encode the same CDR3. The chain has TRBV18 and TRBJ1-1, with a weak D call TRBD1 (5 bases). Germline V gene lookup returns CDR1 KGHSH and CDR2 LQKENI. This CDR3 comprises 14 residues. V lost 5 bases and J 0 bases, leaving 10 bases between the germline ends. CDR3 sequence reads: CASSFGQMNTEAFF. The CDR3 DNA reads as TGTGCCAGCTCATTCGGACAAATGAACACTGAAGCTTTCTTT.

The CDR3 loop reads CASSPTGHPVNEQFF. CDR3 sequence (DNA): TGTGCCAGCAGCCCGACAGGACACCCAGTGAATGAGCAGTTCTTC. V gene TRBV5-4 combines with J gene TRBJ2-1, with D tentatively TRBD1 (6 bases). Trimming cost V 4 bases and J 7 bases, with 18 bases left between them. This CDR3 spans 15 amino acids. Germline lookup yields CDR1 SGHNT and CDR2 YYREEE (reference sequence).

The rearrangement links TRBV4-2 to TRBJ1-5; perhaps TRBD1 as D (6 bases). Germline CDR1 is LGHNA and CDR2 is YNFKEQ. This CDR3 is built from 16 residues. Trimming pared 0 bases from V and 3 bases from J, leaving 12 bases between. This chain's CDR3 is CASSQDRTGPNQPQHF. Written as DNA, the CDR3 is TGTGCCAGCAGCCAAGATAGAACAGGGCCCAATCAGCCCCAGCATTTT.

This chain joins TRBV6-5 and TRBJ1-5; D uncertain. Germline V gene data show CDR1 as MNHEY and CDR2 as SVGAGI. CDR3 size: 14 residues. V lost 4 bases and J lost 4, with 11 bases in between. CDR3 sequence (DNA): TGTGCCAGCAGTTCGGGATTCAGAAATCAGCCCCAGCATTTT. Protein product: CASSSGFRNQPQHF.

The CDR3 reads CASIPQGVRNTIYF. The CDR3 nucleotides are TGTGCCAGCATTCCACAGGGGGTAAGAAACACCATATATTTT. The genes are TRBV28 and TRBJ1-3, with TRBD1 matching 8 bases. Per germline, CDR1 MDHEN and CDR2 SYDVKM. Unmatched junction bases numbered 7, after V lost 7 bases and J lost 5 bases. This CDR3 contains 14 residues.

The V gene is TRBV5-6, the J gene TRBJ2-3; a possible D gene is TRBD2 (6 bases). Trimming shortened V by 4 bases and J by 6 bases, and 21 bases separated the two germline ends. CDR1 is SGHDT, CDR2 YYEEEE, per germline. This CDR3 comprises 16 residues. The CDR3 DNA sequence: TGTGCCAGCAGCGTCCGGGACTCACCCCCAATGGATACGCAGTATTTT. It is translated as CASSVRDSPPMDTQYF.

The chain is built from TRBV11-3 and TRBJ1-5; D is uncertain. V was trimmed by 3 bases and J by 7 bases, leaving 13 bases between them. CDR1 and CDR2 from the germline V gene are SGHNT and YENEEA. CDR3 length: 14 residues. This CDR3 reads CASSFPGFCQPQHF. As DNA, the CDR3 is TGTGCCAGCAGCTTTCCGGGGTTTTGCCAGCCCCAGCATTTT.

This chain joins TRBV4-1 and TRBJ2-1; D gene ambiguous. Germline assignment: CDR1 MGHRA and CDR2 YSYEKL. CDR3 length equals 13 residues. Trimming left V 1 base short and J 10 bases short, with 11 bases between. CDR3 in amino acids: CASSQVALQEQFF. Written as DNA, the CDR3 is TGCGCCAGCAGCCAAGTCGCACTCCAAGAGCAGTTCTTC.

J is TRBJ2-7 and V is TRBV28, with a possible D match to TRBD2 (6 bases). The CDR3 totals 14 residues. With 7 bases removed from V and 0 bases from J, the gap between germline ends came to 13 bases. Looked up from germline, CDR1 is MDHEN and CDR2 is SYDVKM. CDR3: CASIPAGSSYEQYF. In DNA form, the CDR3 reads TGTGCCAGCATCCCGGCGGGGAGCTCCTACGAGCAGTACTTC.

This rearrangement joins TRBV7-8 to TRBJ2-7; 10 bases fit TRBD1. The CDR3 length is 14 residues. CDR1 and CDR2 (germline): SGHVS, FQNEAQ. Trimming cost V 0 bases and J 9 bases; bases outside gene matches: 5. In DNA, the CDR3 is TGTGCCAGCAGCTTAGCGGGACAGGGGAAGGTGCAGTACTTC. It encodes CASSLAGQGKVQYF.

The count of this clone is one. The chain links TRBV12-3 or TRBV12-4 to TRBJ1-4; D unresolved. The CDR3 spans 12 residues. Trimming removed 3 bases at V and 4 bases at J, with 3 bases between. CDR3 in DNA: TGTGCCAGCAGTTTCATTAATGAAAAACTGTTTTTT. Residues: CASSFINEKLFF.